The 14 T cell receptor beta chains below were found in one sample sequenced in a study of STAT5B mutations in CD4+ large granular lymphocyte leukemia. Some clones are missing from TCRdb's copy, which holds only in-frame ones; the method was immunoSEQ multiplex PCR. The sample lists 20,000 or so clones, about 80% occurring once. The sample comprised CD4+ T cells from blood buffy coats. Every receptor here comes from a human donor in good health.

The rearrangement links TRBV18 to TRBJ1-1, with a weak D call TRBD1 (5 bases). There are 15 residues in the CDR3. CDR1 and CDR2 from the germline V gene are KGHSH and LQKENI. V was pared by 4 bases and J by 3 bases, with 15 bases between. CDR3 in amino acids: CASSQHRSGDTEAFF. Here the CDR3 DNA reads TGTGCCAGCTCACAACACAGGTCGGGGGACACTGAAGCTTTCTTT.

The V and J genes are TRBV18 and TRBJ1-3; weak D call: TRBD1 (5 bases). V lost 5 bases and J 1 base, leaving 12 bases between the germline ends. The germline V gene encodes CDR1 KGHSH and CDR2 LQKENI. The CDR3 runs 15 residues. CDR3 DNA: TGTGCCAGCTCATCTGCCGCAGGGTCTGGAAACACCATATATTTT. This codes for CASSSAAGSGNTIYF.

The chain is built from TRBV6-5 and TRBJ2-1, with D perhaps matching TRBD1 (6 bases). Trimming removed 2 bases at V and 3 bases at J, with 11 bases between. Germline V CDR1 and CDR2: MNHEY, SVGAGI. CDR3 length: 15 amino acids. The DNA of the CDR3 is TGTGCCAGCAGTTACGAGTCAGGGGTCTACAATGAGCAGTTCTTC. It specifies CASSYESGVYNEQFF.

The chain couples TRBV7-2 to TRBJ1-2; a weak D match, TRBD1 (5 bases). Between the trimmed V and J ends, which lost 2 bases and 12 bases, there was a span of 19 bases. The CDR3 has 14 residues. From germline, CDR1 is SGHTA and CDR2 FQGNSA. Here the CDR3 reads CASSLPLARGVDTF. The CDR3 DNA reads TGTGCCAGCAGCTTACCCCTGGCGCGGGGCGTCGACACCTTC. Filled out from reference TRBV7-2 and TRBJ1-2, the complete variable domain reads GAGVSQSPSNKVTEKGKDVELRCDPISGHTALYWYRQSLGQGLEFLIYFQGNSAPDKSGLPSDRFSAERTGGSVSTLTIQRTQQEDSAVYLCASSLPLARGVDTFGSGTRLTVV.

The rearrangement joins TRBV2 to TRBJ1-2; the D is unclear. The CDR3 runs 14 residues. Trimming took off 6 bases at V and 5 bases at J, with 16 bases between the two ends. Germline V gene data show CDR1 as SNHLY and CDR2 as FYNNEI. Written as DNA, the CDR3 is TGTGCCAGCAGCGACGGACGGACGCTGTATGGCTACACCTTC. Translating gives CASSDGRTLYGYTF.

The gene calls are TRBV5-5 and TRBJ1-3; 12 nucleotides line up with TRBD1. Germline lookup yields CDR1 SGHKS and CDR2 YYEKEE (reference sequence). V shed 6 bases, J shed 7 bases, and the junction held 5 bases outside the gene matches. The CDR3 is 14 residues long. The CDR3 loop is CASTLGQGANTIYF. The CDR3 bases are TGTGCCAGCACCCTGGGACAGGGGGCGAACACCATATATTTT.

This clone was counted once. This rearrangement joins TRBV5-1 to TRBJ2-2, with TRBD1 as a possible D gene (6 bases). Germline V CDR1 and CDR2: SGHRS, YFSETQ. Deletions cut 4 bases from V and 7 bases from J, with 17 bases between. This CDR3 has 15 residues. This CDR3 reads CASSPKQGSGGELFF. As DNA, the CDR3 is TGCGCCAGCAGCCCTAAACAGGGCTCGGGCGGGGAGCTGTTTTTT.

This sequence joins TRBV27 and TRBJ2-2; TRBD2 aligns across 7 bases. J gave up 2 bases and V 6 bases, and 6 bases lay outside the gene matches. This CDR3 comprises 15 residues. The germline CDR1 and CDR2 sequences are MNHEY and SMNVEV (reference sequence). CDR3 in amino acids: CASREAGRNTGELFF. The CDR3 coding sequence is TGTGCCAGCAGAGAAGCGGGACGAAACACCGGGGAGCTGTTTTTT.

A single count supports this clone. The chain uses TRBV1 and TRBJ2-1; the table gives TRBD2 as D, unverified against the DNA. TRBV1 counts as a pseudogene. CDR3 length equals 15 residues. The CDR3 DNA is TGCACCAGCCCCTGGTGGAAGCGGAGAAACAATGAGCAGTTCTTC. Translating gives CTSPWWKRRNNEQFF.

This rearrangement joins TRBV4-3 to TRBJ1-6, with a tentative D call TRBD1 (5 bases). There are 15 residues in the CDR3. CDR1 LGHNA and CDR2 YSLEER come from the germline V gene. The V end was cut by 0 bases, the J end by 14 bases, with 17 bases between. CDR3 amino acids: CASSQDLVRGTTLHF. The CDR3 DNA reads as TGCGCCAGCAGCCAAGACCTTGTAAGGGGTACGACCCTCCACTTT.

This clone has just one count. This chain links TRBV30 with TRBJ2-7; 13 bases are a match to TRBD2. CDR1 and CDR2 (germline): GTSNPN, SVGIG (reference sequence). The CDR3 has 14 amino acids. J lost 7 bases, V lost 3 bases, and 6 bases had no gene match. The CDR3: CAWRLAGGLEEQYF. DNA for the CDR3: TGTGCCTGGAGACTAGCGGGGGGGCTAGAAGAGCAGTACTTC. The full variable domain, its missing parts supplied by reference TRBV30 and TRBJ2-7, is SQTIHQWPATLVQPVGSPLSLECTVEGTSNPNLYWYRQAAGRGLQLLFYSVGIGQISSEVPQNLSASRPQDRQFILSSKKLLLSDSGFYLCAWRLAGGLEEQYFGPGTRLTVT.

The chain combines TRBV6-5 with TRBJ2-2; D gene uncertain. From germline, CDR1 is MNHEY and CDR2 SVGAGI. The V gene lost 2 bases and the J gene lost 4 bases, with 5 bases spanning the gap. This CDR3 comprises 13 residues. DNA of the CDR3: TGTGCCAGCAGTTACCCACGCACCGGGGAGCTGTTTTTT. Encoded protein: CASSYPRTGELFF.

This clone occurred a few times. The rearrangement links TRBV30 to TRBJ1-2; D uncertain. Germline CDR1 and CDR2: GTSNPN and SVGIG (reference sequence). This CDR3 region has 14 residues. Trimming removed 2 bases from V and 1 base from J, with 11 bases in between. The CDR3 is CAWSFGRSNYGYTF. The CDR3 region has the DNA TGTGCCTGGAGTTTTGGCAGGAGTAACTATGGCTACACCTTC. The whole variable domain, filled in from reference TRBV30 and TRBJ1-2, reads SQTIHQWPATLVQPVGSPLSLECTVEGTSNPNLYWYRQAAGRGLQLLFYSVGIGQISSEVPQNLSASRPQDRQFILSSKKLLLSDSGFYLCAWSFGRSNYGYTFGSGTRLTVV.

The gene calls are TRBV28 and TRBJ2-4; D not resolved. This CDR3 has 15 amino acids. Trimming shortened V by 6 bases and J by 0 bases, and 12 bases separated the two germline ends. CDR1 is MDHEN and CDR2 is SYDVKM in the germline V gene. The CDR3 reads CASSPANLAKNIQYF. The CDR3 bases are TGTGCCAGCAGCCCCGCGAATCTAGCCAAAAACATTCAGTACTTC.